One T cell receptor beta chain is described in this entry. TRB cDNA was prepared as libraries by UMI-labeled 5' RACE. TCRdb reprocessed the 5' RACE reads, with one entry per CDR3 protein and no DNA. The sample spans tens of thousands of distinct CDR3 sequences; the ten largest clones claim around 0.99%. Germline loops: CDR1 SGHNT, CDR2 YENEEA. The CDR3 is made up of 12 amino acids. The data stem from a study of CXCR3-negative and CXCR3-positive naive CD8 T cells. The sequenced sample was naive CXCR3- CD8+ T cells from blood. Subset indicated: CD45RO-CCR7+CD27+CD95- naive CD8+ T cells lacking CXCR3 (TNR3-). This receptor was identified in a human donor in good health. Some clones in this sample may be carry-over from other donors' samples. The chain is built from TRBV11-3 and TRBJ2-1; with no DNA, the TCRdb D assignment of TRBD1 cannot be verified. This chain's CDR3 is CASSGGQSIAFF.